Here is one TCR beta chain with its context. This specimen belongs to a study of blood T cell repertoires in COVID-19. Assay used: immunoSEQ multiplex PCR; TCRdb lists only in-frame clones, some missing. The sample lists a few hundred thousand clones; more than 75% were seen once. The sequenced sample consisted of PBMCs or T cells enriched from blood (not recorded which). The clonotype was recovered from a young woman who had recovered from COVID-19.

Written as DNA, the CDR3 is TGTGCCAGTAGAGACAGGGGAACTAACTATGGCTACACCTTC. This gives the protein CASRDRGTNYGYTF. The V gene is TRBV19, the J gene TRBJ1-2, with 8 nucleotides matching TRBD1. Germline V lookup: CDR1 LNHDA, CDR2 SQIVND (reference sequence). With V trimmed by 6 bases and J by 0 bases, 3 bases remained unmatched. The CDR3 is made up of 14 amino acids.